The rows below give T cell receptor beta chains drawn from one sample of a study of CD8 T cells in ankylosing spondylitis. TCRdb processed the 5' RACE reads anew with MiXCR; each CDR3 protein has one entry. The sample lists about 540,000 distinct CDR3 sequences; 9.5% to 15% were seen once. The sequenced material came from blood, either unsorted or a sorted T cell fraction (not recorded which). All receptors derive from a male donor with ankylosing spondylitis. Each CDR3 is given with its conserved first and last residue. Each record gives: CDR3 protein, CDR3 DNA, V gene, J gene, clone size, D gene. A D gene is named only where the DNA matches it firmly. A row's size may be missing; if present it is once, few, many or a size class.

CDR3: CASSLAGASTDTQYF; DNA: TGCGCCAGCAGTCTAGCGGGAGCTAGCACAGATACGCAGTATTTT; V: TRBV5-1; J: TRBJ2-3; size: many; D: TRBD2
CDR3: CATNSGGTDTQYF; DNA: TGTGCCACCAACAGCGGGGGCACAGATACGCAGTATTTT; V: TRBV15; J: TRBJ2-3; size: NA; D: TRBD2
CDR3: CASSTGGSEQFF; DNA: TGTGCCAGCAGCACCGGCGGGTCTGAGCAGTTCTTC; V: TRBV4-2; J: TRBJ2-1; size: few; D: NA
CDR3: CASSLVRLAGEGTDTQYF; DNA: TGTGCCAGCAGCTTAGTAAGACTAGCGGGAGAGGGCACAGATACGCAGTATTTT; V: TRBV11-2; J: TRBJ2-3; size: few; D: TRBD2
CDR3: CASSSGDSQYQETQYF; DNA: TGTGCCAGCAGTTCGGGGGACAGCCAGTACCAAGAGACCCAGTACTTC; V: TRBV27; J: TRBJ2-5; size: NA; D: NA
CDR3: CASSQVDEQFF; DNA: TGTGCCAGCAGCCAAGTCGATGAGCAGTTCTTC; V: TRBV3-1; J: TRBJ2-1; size: many; D: NA
CDR3: CASSLSQASGYNEQFF; DNA: TGTGCCAGCAGCTTATCCCAGGCTAGCGGCTACAATGAGCAGTTCTTC; V: TRBV7-9; J: TRBJ2-1; size: few; D: TRBD2
CDR3: CASSLTRAEETQYF; DNA: TGCGCCAGCAGCTTGACTCGGGCCGAAGAGACCCAGTACTTC; V: TRBV5-1; J: TRBJ2-5; size: few; D: NA
CDR3: CASSRGAIDRVGGYTF; DNA: TGTGCCAGCAGCCGGGGGGCTATAGACAGAGTTGGTGGCTACACCTTC; V: TRBV5-4; J: TRBJ1-2; size: NA; D: NA
CDR3: CASSYSGQGDQAFF; DNA: TGTGCCAGCAGTTACTCCGGACAGGGAGACCAAGCTTTCTTT; V: TRBV6-5; J: TRBJ1-1; size: few; D: TRBD1
CDR3: CASSPQGGSYEQYF; DNA: TGTGCCAGCTCACCACAGGGGGGATCCTACGAGCAGTACTTC; V: TRBV18; J: TRBJ2-7; size: few; D: NA
CDR3: CSASPSRNYEQYF; DNA: TGCAGTGCTAGCCCCTCGAGGAACTACGAGCAGTACTTC; V: TRBV20-1; J: TRBJ2-7; size: NA; D: NA
CDR3: CASSRPGQGGQPQHF; DNA: TGTGCCAGCAGTCGTCCGGGACAGGGGGGCCAGCCCCAGCATTTT; V: TRBV6-1; J: TRBJ1-5; size: few; D: TRBD1
CDR3: CSATGGTSGRGEQFF; DNA: TGCAGTGCCACAGGGGGGACTAGCGGGAGAGGTGAGCAGTTCTTC; V: TRBV20-1; J: TRBJ2-1; size: NA; D: TRBD2
CDR3: CASRRQYEQYF; DNA: TGTGCCAGCAGACGACAGTACGAGCAGTACTTC; V: TRBV12-3/TRBV12-4; J: TRBJ2-7; size: NA; D: NA
CDR3: CASSWRAEGGGNTIYF; DNA: TGTGCCAGCAGCTGGAGGGCAGAAGGGGGTGGAAACACCATATATTTT; V: TRBV4-2; J: TRBJ1-3; size: few; D: NA
CDR3: CSAKSGTTSTYEQYF; DNA: TGCAGTGCGAAATCGGGGACTACTTCAACCTACGAGCAGTACTTC; V: TRBV20-1; J: TRBJ2-7; size: few; D: TRBD2
CDR3: CASSPRTDDTGELFF; DNA: TGCGCCAGCAGCCCACGGACAGATGACACCGGGGAGCTGTTTTTT; V: TRBV5-1; J: TRBJ2-2; size: many; D: NA
CDR3: CASSLVASLAGGPETQYF; DNA: TGTGCCAGCAGCTTAGTGGCGTCCCTAGCGGGAGGGCCGGAGACCCAGTACTTC; V: TRBV11-2; J: TRBJ2-5; size: NA; D: TRBD2
CDR3: CASSEPLTDTQYF; DNA: TGCGCCAGCAGTGAGCCATTGACAGATACGCAGTATTTT; V: TRBV10-2; J: TRBJ2-3; size: NA; D: NA
CDR3: CASSLDGPETQYF; DNA: TGTGCCAGCAGCTTGGATGGTCCAGAGACCCAGTACTTC; V: TRBV5-5; J: TRBJ2-5; size: NA; D: NA
CDR3: CASSLRESNTEAFF; DNA: TGTGCCAGCAGTTTAAGGGAGTCGAACACTGAAGCTTTCTTT; V: TRBV27; J: TRBJ1-1; size: NA; D: NA
CDR3: CASSLQNGELFF; DNA: TGTGCCAGCAGTCTTCAAAACGGGGAGCTGTTTTTT; V: TRBV27; J: TRBJ2-2; size: few; D: NA
CDR3: CASSLFGEQFF; DNA: TGTGCCAGCAGCCTTTTTGGTGAGCAGTTCTTC; V: TRBV3-1; J: TRBJ2-1; size: many; D: NA
CDR3: CATSDLGGGRHSYNEQFF; DNA: TGTGCCACCAGTGATTTGGGGGGGGGGCGCCACTCCTACAATGAGCAGTTCTTC; V: TRBV24-1; J: TRBJ2-1; size: few; D: NA
CDR3: CASSLAREDEKLFF; DNA: TGTGCCAGCAGCTTAGCCAGGGAGGACGAAAAACTGTTTTTT; V: TRBV7-9; J: TRBJ1-4; size: few; D: NA
CDR3: CSVTAQWGPNYGYTF; DNA: TGCAGCGTTACCGCACAATGGGGGCCGAACTATGGCTACACCTTC; V: TRBV29-1; J: TRBJ1-2; size: NA; D: NA
CDR3: CASSKGLAGNTDTQYF; DNA: TGTGCCAGCAGCAAAGGACTAGCGGGAAACACAGATACGCAGTATTTT; V: TRBV11-3; J: TRBJ2-3; size: NA; D: TRBD2
CDR3: CASSRRQREAFF; DNA: TGTGCCAGCAGCCGCAGACAGCGGGAAGCTTTCTTT; V: TRBV12-3/TRBV12-4; J: TRBJ1-1; size: few; D: NA
CDR3: CASSLGWIATNEKLFF; DNA: TGCGCCAGCAGCTTGGGTTGGATCGCAACTAATGAAAAACTGTTTTTT; V: TRBV5-1; J: TRBJ1-4; size: NA; D: NA
CDR3: CASSHARDRGNYGYTF; DNA: TGCGCCAGCAGCCACGCCCGGGACAGGGGGAACTATGGCTACACCTTC; V: TRBV4-1; J: TRBJ1-2; size: few; D: TRBD1
CDR3: CASSQGFRSRISEAFF; DNA: TGCGCCAGCAGTCAAGGGTTCCGGAGTCGAATTTCTGAAGCTTTCTTT; V: TRBV4-1; J: TRBJ1-1; size: NA; D: NA
CDR3: CASSPPLGHRELFF; DNA: TGTGCCAGCTCACCACCCCTAGGTCACCGGGAGCTGTTTTTT; V: TRBV18; J: TRBJ2-2; size: NA; D: NA
CDR3: CSARDQGSGRALFF; DNA: TGCAGTGCTAGAGATCAGGGGAGCGGGAGGGCCTTGTTCTTC; V: TRBV20-1; J: TRBJ2-1; size: few; D: TRBD2
CDR3: CATSRTSGLAFEQYF; DNA: TGTGCCACCAGCAGAACCTCCGGACTAGCTTTCGAGCAGTACTTC; V: TRBV15; J: TRBJ2-7; size: few; D: TRBD2
CDR3: CASSVLAGGSHEQFF; DNA: TGTGCCAGCAGCGTCCTAGCGGGAGGTTCCCATGAGCAGTTCTTC; V: TRBV9; J: TRBJ2-1; size: few; D: TRBD2
CDR3: CSGRQGSTDTQYF; DNA: TGCAGCGGCCGACAGGGCAGCACAGATACGCAGTATTTT; V: TRBV29-1; J: TRBJ2-3; size: few; D: TRBD1
CDR3: CASTVPGSSEQYF; DNA: TGTGCCAGCACGGTTCCGGGATCCTCCGAGCAGTACTTC; V: TRBV25-1; J: TRBJ2-7; size: NA; D: NA
CDR3: CASSVIQGSPGTEAFF; DNA: TGTGCCAGCAGCGTAATACAGGGCTCCCCGGGCACTGAAGCTTTCTTT; V: TRBV9; J: TRBJ1-1; size: NA; D: NA
CDR3: CAWRRGSPAYEQYF; DNA: TGTGCCTGGAGAAGGGGGTCCCCGGCCTACGAGCAGTACTTC; V: TRBV30; J: TRBJ2-7; size: NA; D: NA
CDR3: CASSFRKAYEQYF; DNA: TGTGCCAGCAGTTTTAGGAAAGCCTACGAGCAGTACTTC; V: TRBV12-3/TRBV12-4; J: TRBJ2-7; size: few; D: NA
CDR3: CASSFSETLSLYGYTF; DNA: TGCGCCAGCAGCTTCAGTGAGACACTCTCTCTCTATGGCTACACCTTC; V: TRBV5-1; J: TRBJ1-2; size: NA; D: NA
CDR3: CASSPRGIQYF; DNA: TGTGCCAGCAGCCCCCGAGGCATTCAGTACTTC; V: TRBV7-4; J: TRBJ2-4; size: NA; D: NA
CDR3: CASSLAQTGAGNTIYF; DNA: TGTGCCAGCAGCTTAGCACAAACAGGGGCTGGAAACACCATATATTTT; V: TRBV7-2; J: TRBJ1-3; size: few; D: TRBD1
CDR3: CASSSYREKLFF; DNA: TGTGCCAGCAGCTCATACCGTGAAAAACTGTTTTTT; V: TRBV7-2; J: TRBJ1-4; size: NA; D: NA
CDR3: CASSLGATSSYNEQFF; DNA: TGCGCCAGCAGCTTAGGAGCAACGAGCTCCTACAATGAGCAGTTCTTC; V: TRBV5-1; J: TRBJ2-1; size: many; D: NA